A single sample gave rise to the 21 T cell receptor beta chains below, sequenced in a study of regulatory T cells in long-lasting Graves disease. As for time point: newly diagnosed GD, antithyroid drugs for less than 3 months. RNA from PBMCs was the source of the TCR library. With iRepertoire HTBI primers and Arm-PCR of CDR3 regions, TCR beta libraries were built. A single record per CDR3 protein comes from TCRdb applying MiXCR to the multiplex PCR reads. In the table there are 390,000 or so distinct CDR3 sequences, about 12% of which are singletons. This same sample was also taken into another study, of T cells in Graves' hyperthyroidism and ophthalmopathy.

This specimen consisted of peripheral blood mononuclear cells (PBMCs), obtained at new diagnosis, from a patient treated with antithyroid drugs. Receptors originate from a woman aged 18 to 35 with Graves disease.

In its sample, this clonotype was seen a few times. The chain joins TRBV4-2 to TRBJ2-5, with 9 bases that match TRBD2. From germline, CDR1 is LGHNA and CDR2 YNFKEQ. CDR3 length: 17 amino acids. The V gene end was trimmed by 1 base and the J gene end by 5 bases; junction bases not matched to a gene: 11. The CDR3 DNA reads TGTGCCAGCAGCCAAGGGAGTGGCGGGGGGGAACTGGAGACCCAGTACTTC. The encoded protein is CASSQGSGGGELETQYF.

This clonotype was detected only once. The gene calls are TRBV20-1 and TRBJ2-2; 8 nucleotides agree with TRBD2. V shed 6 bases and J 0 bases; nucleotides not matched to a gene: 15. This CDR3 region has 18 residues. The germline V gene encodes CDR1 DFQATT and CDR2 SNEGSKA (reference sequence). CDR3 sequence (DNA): TGCAGTGCGACGATAGTAGGGCGGGGACTAGCGAACACCGGGGAGCTGTTTTTT. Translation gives CSATIVGRGLANTGELFF.

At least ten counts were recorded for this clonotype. CDR3 DNA sequence: TGCAGTGCCCTAGGAGCGACGTACGGCAATCAGCCCCAGCATTTT. It specifies CSALGATYGNQPQHF. The V gene is TRBV20-1, the J gene TRBJ1-5; no firm D call. The ends were cut back, 6 bases at V and 2 bases at J, with 17 bases in the middle. The CDR3 is 15 residues long. CDR1 and CDR2 (germline): DFQATT, SNEGSKA (reference sequence).

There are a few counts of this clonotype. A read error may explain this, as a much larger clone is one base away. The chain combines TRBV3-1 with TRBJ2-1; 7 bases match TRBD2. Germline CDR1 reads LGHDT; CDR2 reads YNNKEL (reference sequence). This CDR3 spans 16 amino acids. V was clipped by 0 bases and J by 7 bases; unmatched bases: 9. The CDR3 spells CASSQDRGLAANEQFF. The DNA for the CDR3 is TGTGCCAGCAGCCAAGATCGCGGGCTAGCGGCTAATGAGCAGTTCTTC.

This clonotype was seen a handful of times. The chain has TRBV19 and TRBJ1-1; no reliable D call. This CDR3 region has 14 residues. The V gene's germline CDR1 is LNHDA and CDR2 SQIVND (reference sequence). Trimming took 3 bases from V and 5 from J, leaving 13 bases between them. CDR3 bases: TGTGCCAGTAGTATCCGGGGAGGAGGGACTGAAGCTTTCTTT. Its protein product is CASSIRGGGTEAFF.

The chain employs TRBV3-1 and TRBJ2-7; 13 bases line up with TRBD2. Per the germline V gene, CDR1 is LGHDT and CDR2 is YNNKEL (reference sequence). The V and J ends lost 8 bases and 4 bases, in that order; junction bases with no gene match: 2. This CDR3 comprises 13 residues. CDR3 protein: CASGLAGEYEQYF. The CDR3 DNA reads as TGTGCCAGCGGACTAGCGGGAGAATACGAGCAGTACTTC.

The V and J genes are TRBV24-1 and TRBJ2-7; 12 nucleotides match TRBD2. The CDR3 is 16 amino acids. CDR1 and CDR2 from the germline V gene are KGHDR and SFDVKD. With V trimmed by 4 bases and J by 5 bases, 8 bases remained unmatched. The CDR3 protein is CATSDPSSGRADEQYF. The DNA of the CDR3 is TGTGCCACCAGTGACCCCTCTAGCGGGAGGGCCGACGAGCAGTACTTC.

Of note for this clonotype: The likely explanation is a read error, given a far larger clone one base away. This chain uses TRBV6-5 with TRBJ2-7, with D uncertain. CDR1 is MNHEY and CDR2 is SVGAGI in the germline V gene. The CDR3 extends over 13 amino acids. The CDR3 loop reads CASSYSIEYEQCF. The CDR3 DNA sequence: TGTGCCAGCAGTTACTCGATAGAATACGAGCAGTGCTTC.

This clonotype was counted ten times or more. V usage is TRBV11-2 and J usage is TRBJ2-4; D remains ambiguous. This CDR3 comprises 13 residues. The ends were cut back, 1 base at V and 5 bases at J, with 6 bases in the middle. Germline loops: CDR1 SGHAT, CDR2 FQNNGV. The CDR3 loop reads CASSLGLQNIQYF. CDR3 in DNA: TGTGCCAGCAGCTTAGGACTTCAAAACATTCAGTACTTC. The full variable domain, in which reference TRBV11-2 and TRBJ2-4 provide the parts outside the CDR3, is EAGVAQSPRYKIIEKRQSVAFWCNPISGHATLYWYQQILGQGPKLLIQFQNNGVVDDSQLPKDRFSAERLKGVDSTLKIQPAKLEDSAVYLCASSLGLQNIQYFGAGTRLSVL.

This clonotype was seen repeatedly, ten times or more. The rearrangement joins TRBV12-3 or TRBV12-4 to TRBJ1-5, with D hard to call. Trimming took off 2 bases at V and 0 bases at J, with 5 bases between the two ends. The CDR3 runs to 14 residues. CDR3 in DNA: TGTGCCAGCAGTTTAAAGACTAGCAATCAGCCCCAGCATTTT. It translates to CASSLKTSNQPQHF.

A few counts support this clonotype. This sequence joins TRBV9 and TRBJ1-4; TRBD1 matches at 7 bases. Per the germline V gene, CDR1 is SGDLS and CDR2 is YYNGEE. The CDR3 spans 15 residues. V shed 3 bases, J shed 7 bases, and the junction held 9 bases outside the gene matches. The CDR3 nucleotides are TGTGCCAGCAGCGGGTCGACAGGGATAGGTGAAAAACTGTTTTTT. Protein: CASSGSTGIGEKLFF.

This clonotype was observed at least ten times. CDR3 sequence (DNA): TGTGCCAGCAGTTTGCCGTACAATGAGCAGTTCTTC. It is translated as CASSLPYNEQFF. The V call is TRBV28, the J call TRBJ2-1; D call uncertain. The germline CDR1 and CDR2 sequences are MDHEN and SYDVKM. The CDR3 has 12 residues. Trimming stripped 3 bases from V and 4 bases from J, with 4 bases between. The complete variable domain, with remaining parts taken from reference TRBV28 and TRBJ2-1, reads DVKVTQSSRYLVKRTGEKVFLECVQDMDHENMFWYRQDPGLGLRLIYFSYDVKMKEKGDIPEGYSVSREKKERFSLILESASTNQTSMYLCASSLPYNEQFFGPGTRLTVL.

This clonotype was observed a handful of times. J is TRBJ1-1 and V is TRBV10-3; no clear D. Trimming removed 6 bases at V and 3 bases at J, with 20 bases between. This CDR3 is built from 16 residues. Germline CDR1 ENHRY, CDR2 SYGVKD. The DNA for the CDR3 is TGTGCCATCAGCCGAGGGCCCGCCTTGGAGGACACTGAAGCTTTCTTT. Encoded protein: CAISRGPALEDTEAFF.

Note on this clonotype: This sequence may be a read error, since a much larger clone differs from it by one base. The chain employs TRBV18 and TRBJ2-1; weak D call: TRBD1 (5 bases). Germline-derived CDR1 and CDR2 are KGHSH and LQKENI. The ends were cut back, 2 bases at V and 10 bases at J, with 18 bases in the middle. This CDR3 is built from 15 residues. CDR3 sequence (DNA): TGTGCCAGCTCACCAGAGGCTAGGACATTATACGAGCAGTTCTTC. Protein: CASSPEARTLYEQFF.

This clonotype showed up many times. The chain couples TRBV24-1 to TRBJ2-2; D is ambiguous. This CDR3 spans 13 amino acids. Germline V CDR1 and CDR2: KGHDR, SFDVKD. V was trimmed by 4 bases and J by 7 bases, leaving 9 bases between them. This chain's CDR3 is CATSDPPDGELFF. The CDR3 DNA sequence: TGTGCCACCAGTGACCCCCCCGACGGGGAGCTGTTTTTT.

The CDR3 DNA follows: TGTGCCAGCAGCTCCGGGGCTAGTGTTGGTGAGCAGTTCTTC. It translates to CASSSGASVGEQFF. The J gene is TRBJ2-1, the V gene TRBV5-4, with D possibly called TRBD1 or TRBD2 (5 bases each). Trimming pared 3 bases from V and 9 bases from J, leaving 16 bases between. CDR3 length: 14 amino acids. CDR1 and CDR2 (germline): SGHNT, YYREEE (reference sequence). Variable domain in full (rest from reference TRBV5-4 and TRBJ2-1): ETGVTQSPTHLIKTRGQQVTLRCSSQSGHNTVSWYQQALGQGPQFIFQYYREEENGRGNFPPRFSGLQFPNYSSELNVNALELDDSALYLCASSSGASVGEQFFGPGTRLTVL.

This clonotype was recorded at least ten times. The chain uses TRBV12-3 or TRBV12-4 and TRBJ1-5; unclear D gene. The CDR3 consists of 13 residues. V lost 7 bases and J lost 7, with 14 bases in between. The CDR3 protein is CASTIAQAQPQHF. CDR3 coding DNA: TGTGCCAGCACCATCGCTCAGGCCCAGCCCCAGCATTTT.

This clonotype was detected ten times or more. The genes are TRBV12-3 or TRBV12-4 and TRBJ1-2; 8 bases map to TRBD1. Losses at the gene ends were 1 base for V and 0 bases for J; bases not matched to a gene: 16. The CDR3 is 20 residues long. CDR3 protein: CASSLDIVFRDRLPNYGYTF. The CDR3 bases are TGTGCCAGCAGTTTAGATATAGTTTTCCGGGACAGGCTCCCTAACTATGGCTACACCTTC.

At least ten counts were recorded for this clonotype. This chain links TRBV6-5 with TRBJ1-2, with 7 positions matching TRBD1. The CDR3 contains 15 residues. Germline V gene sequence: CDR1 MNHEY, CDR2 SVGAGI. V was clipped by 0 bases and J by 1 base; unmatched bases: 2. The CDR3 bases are TGTGCCAGCAGTTACTCGACAGGGCGTAACTATGGCTACACCTTC. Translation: CASSYSTGRNYGYTF.

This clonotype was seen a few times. The CDR3 DNA reads as TGCAGCGTTGTAGGGTTCTTCATAGCGGGAGCGGTGAAAGATACGCAGTATTTT. This sequence encodes CSVVGFFIAGAVKDTQYF. The rearrangement links TRBV29-1 to TRBJ2-3; 9 bases are a match to TRBD2. V dropped 4 bases and J dropped 5; count of bases not matched to a gene: 19. The germline gives CDR1 SQVTM, CDR2 ANQGSEA. The CDR3 loop spans 18 amino acids.

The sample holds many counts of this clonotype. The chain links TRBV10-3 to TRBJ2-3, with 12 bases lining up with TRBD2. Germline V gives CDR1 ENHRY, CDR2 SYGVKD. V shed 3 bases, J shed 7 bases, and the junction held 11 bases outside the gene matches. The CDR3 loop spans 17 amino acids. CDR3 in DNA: TGTGCCATCAGTGATATGGTGGGCGGACTAGCGGGATATACGCAGTATTTT. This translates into CAISDMVGGLAGYTQYF.